This T cell receptor beta chain was sequenced in a study of blood T cells in healthy people across ages (dated by TCRdb to the mid-2010s). Describing the broader study: In model experiments, template switching captured about one uniquely barcoded TCR beta cDNA molecule for every two T cells. Using deep sequencing normalized with unique cDNA molecular identifiers, the study measured how TCR beta repertoire diversity changes with age. The donors were split into four age groups: young (average about 16 years), middle-aged (39), aged (roughly 65) and long-lived (approximately 80). To avoid experimental bias, donors of different ages were randomly spread across the sequencing lanes. Two additional independent replicas of 1 million unique cDNA reads from the same blood draw were analyzed for two donors (one aged 18 to 30 and one aged 80 or older). What the research found in general, with its limitations: Observed TCR beta diversity correlated strongly with the percentage of naive T cells measured by flow cytometry. Donor CMV infection status was unknown, potentially confounding age-related changes in expanded clonotypes. Compared with the aged group, the long-lived group had more naive CD4+ T cells, fewer expanded clones and increased TCR diversity, suggesting age selection. Since profiling was done on bulk unsorted PBMCs, naive and antigen-experienced compartments could not be conclusively compared. Total diversity estimates from one million sequenced T cells were considered lower bounds and underestimates. Observed TCR beta diversity per million T cells fell roughly linearly with age, and a significant reduction was already apparent by age roughly 40.

The method was 5' RACE. The run used an Illumina HiSeq 2500. A second PCR of roughly 7 to 11 cycles was performed with a sample-barcoded 5' primer and a J-beta primer mix. A unique molecular identifier was introduced onto each TCR beta cDNA molecule by a template-switch 5' adaptor carrying 12 random nucleotides. At least 2.5 million CDR3-containing paired-end reads were obtained from each sample. All of the RNA was converted into first-strand cDNA using the Mint cDNA synthesis kit, with a TRBC-specific oligonucleotide serving as the primer. All cDNA was treated with uracil-DNA glycosylase and then went through a first 18-cycle PCR with the universal primers M1SS and BC2_uni_R. As for how the authors treated the data: For normalization, 1 million high-quality reads were randomly selected from each sample, with every read carrying a distinct molecular identifier. Instead of being binned into consensus sequences, reads with shared molecular identifiers were discarded. CDR3 identification, clonotype clustering and error correction used MiTCR with a Q25 quality threshold and the strictest error-elimination algorithm. Lower-bound total TCR beta diversity was estimated with a nonparametric unseen species model using Euler transformation. The raw public reads went through TCRdb reprocessing: fastp at Q25, MiXCR clone calling, in-frame beta chains kept. Each entry merges the rows of one CDR3 protein and shows their most common DNA and genes. It is TCRdb's table, rather than the study itself, that gives the V and J calls and clone size. This sample lists fewer than 1,000,000 distinct CDR3 sequences; around 50% were detected once. The ten largest clones represent 15% to 20% of the sample.

In regard to this clonotype: The antigen it recognizes is unknown. Per-base quality was not reported, and no clone a single base away is much larger than it.

V is cut by 0 bases and J by 1 base, and the space between the germline ends is 11 bases. From a lookup of the germline V gene (reference sequence), CDR1 and CDR2 are LGHDT and YNNKEL. The CDR3 starts with the cysteine, ends with the phenylalanine, and has 16 residues. Of all the DNA, just the CDR3 is kept, 48 bases in frame from base 1. The 39 donors, aged about 6 to 95 years, were systemically healthy Caucasian individuals from Russia. About 10 milliliters of peripheral blood were collected from each donor into EDTA-treated Vacutainer tubes. Ficoll-Paque density-gradient centrifugation was used to isolate PBMCs, with at least 6 million per sample. Total RNA, at least 6 micrograms per sample, was extracted from PBMCs with Trizol reagent. For every donor, flow cytometry on a PBMC aliquot measured the percentage of naive CD45RAhigh/CD27high T cells.

The sample consisted of blood. The sequence is built from TRBV3-1 and TRBJ2-3, with a weak D call of TRBD2 (6 bases match). The receptor comes from a man older than 75 in good health. The DNA sequence is TGTGCCAGCAGCCAAGAGGGACCGGGAGGCACAGATACGCAGTATTTT. The resulting protein is CASSQEGPGGTDTQYF.